Listed below are T cell receptor beta chains from one sample, sequenced in a study of cytomegalovirus exposure and HLA in healthy donors. Here immunoSEQ multiplex PCR was the method, and the copy in TCRdb shows in-frame clones only, minus some. The sample contains 180,000 or so clones, 86% of which appear only once. Input material: PBMCs. The receptors shown here come from a man aged 25-45 years in good health and CMV-seropositive. The conserved cysteine and the conserved F or W are not part of the CDR3 here. Fields, in order: J gene, V gene, D gene, CDR3 protein. The D gene is left open where the match is weak.

J gene: TRBJ2-7
V gene: TRBV9
D gene: .
CDR3 protein: ASSVGGGTYEQY

J gene: TRBJ2-1
V gene: TRBV5-4
D gene: .
CDR3 protein: ASSLWRGRGNEQF

J gene: TRBJ2-7
V gene: TRBV18
D gene: .
CDR3 protein: ASSPAGGSYEQY

J gene: TRBJ1-4
V gene: TRBV2
D gene: TRBD1
CDR3 protein: ASGPTGGTEKLF

J gene: TRBJ1-1
V gene: TRBV30
D gene: .
CDR3 protein: AWSVDSRGTEAF

J gene: TRBJ2-6
V gene: TRBV27
D gene: .
CDR3 protein: ASSPRSGGSSGANVLT

J gene: TRBJ2-7
V gene: TRBV6-1
D gene: .
CDR3 protein: ASSEFQGEVYEQY

J gene: TRBJ2-5
V gene: TRBV9
D gene: .
CDR3 protein: ASSVGLGSETQY

J gene: TRBJ2-7
V gene: TRBV25-1
D gene: .
CDR3 protein: ASSPRQRHYEQY

J gene: TRBJ2-7
V gene: TRBV25-1
D gene: .
CDR3 protein: ASSPRRGDDWDEQY

J gene: TRBJ2-3
V gene: TRBV4-1
D gene: .
CDR3 protein: ASSQGRQWRTADTQY

J gene: TRBJ2-3
V gene: TRBV29-1
D gene: .
CDR3 protein: SVEATQAITDTQY

J gene: TRBJ2-5
V gene: TRBV2
D gene: .
CDR3 protein: ASESELQETQY

J gene: TRBJ2-7
V gene: TRBV7-9
D gene: TRBD2
CDR3 protein: ASSSGPSGIDYEQY

J gene: TRBJ1-2
V gene: TRBV27
D gene: .
CDR3 protein: ASKFWEGDGYT

J gene: TRBJ2-7
V gene: TRBV9
D gene: TRBD2
CDR3 protein: ASSAAGATYEQY

J gene: TRBJ1-2
V gene: TRBV7-9
D gene: .
CDR3 protein: ASSSSLRGANYGYT

J gene: TRBJ1-4
V gene: TRBV4-3
D gene: TRBD1
CDR3 protein: ASSQHRGYNEKLF

J gene: TRBJ2-1
V gene: TRBV28
D gene: .
CDR3 protein: ASRQEAYNEQF

J gene: TRBJ2-7
V gene: TRBV6-1
D gene: TRBD2
CDR3 protein: ASRTSGEPAYEQY

J gene: TRBJ2-1
V gene: TRBV27
D gene: TRBD2
CDR3 protein: ASTQGLAGEDYNEQF

J gene: TRBJ2-7
V gene: TRBV6-1
D gene: TRBD1
CDR3 protein: ASSEGQGQGAYEQY

J gene: TRBJ1-2
V gene: TRBV30
D gene: .
CDR3 protein: AWTTKSGAASNYGYT

J gene: TRBJ2-7
V gene: TRBV7-9
D gene: TRBD2
CDR3 protein: ASSLVAGDGAYEQY

J gene: TRBJ1-5
V gene: TRBV7-2
D gene: TRBD1
CDR3 protein: ASSNDRGNQPQH

J gene: TRBJ2-1
V gene: TRBV19
D gene: .
CDR3 protein: ASSAYNSPANEQF

J gene: TRBJ2-1
V gene: TRBV5-4
D gene: TRBD2
CDR3 protein: ASSGDYPSYNEQF

J gene: TRBJ2-7
V gene: TRBV5-1
D gene: TRBD1
CDR3 protein: ASSLGTGASYEQY

J gene: TRBJ2-3
V gene: TRBV18
D gene: .
CDR3 protein: ASSQAGRGADTQY

J gene: TRBJ2-3
V gene: TRBV5-6
D gene: TRBD2
CDR3 protein: ASSLMMPSGMTDTQY

J gene: TRBJ1-4
V gene: TRBV21-1
D gene: .
CDR3 protein: ASSPPGGKLF

J gene: TRBJ2-3
V gene: TRBV29-1
D gene: TRBD1
CDR3 protein: SVGDRGRSDTQY

J gene: TRBJ2-7
V gene: TRBV7-2
D gene: TRBD2
CDR3 protein: ASSLGLAGVYEQY

J gene: TRBJ2-1
V gene: TRBV6-4
D gene: TRBD2
CDR3 protein: ASSERAGGGNEQF

J gene: TRBJ1-1
V gene: TRBV6-5
D gene: TRBD1
CDR3 protein: ASSLRTGTEAF

J gene: TRBJ2-1
V gene: TRBV4-2
D gene: .
CDR3 protein: ASSQDSSEQF

J gene: TRBJ2-1
V gene: TRBV7-2
D gene: .
CDR3 protein: ASSPTLADYEQF

J gene: TRBJ2-1
V gene: TRBV4-3
D gene: .
CDR3 protein: ASSQGAGADLGGQF

J gene: TRBJ1-4
V gene: TRBV5-6
D gene: TRBD1
CDR3 protein: ASSFNQGVNEKLF

J gene: TRBJ2-2
V gene: TRBV25-1
D gene: .
CDR3 protein: ASSIRGNTGELF

J gene: TRBJ1-2
V gene: TRBV6-4
D gene: .
CDR3 protein: ASSDAGSGYT

J gene: TRBJ2-7
V gene: TRBV6-5
D gene: TRBD2
CDR3 protein: ASRAGGDHEQY

J gene: TRBJ1-4
V gene: TRBV5-1
D gene: .
CDR3 protein: ASSLDVPGREKLF

J gene: TRBJ1-5
V gene: TRBV4-3
D gene: .
CDR3 protein: ASSPSNLGQPQH

J gene: TRBJ2-1
V gene: TRBV6-5
D gene: TRBD1
CDR3 protein: ASSQDRGLSNEQF

J gene: TRBJ1-2
V gene: TRBV9
D gene: .
CDR3 protein: ASSALGHYGYT

J gene: TRBJ1-1
V gene: TRBV7-9
D gene: .
CDR3 protein: ASSFLLTVNTEAF

J gene: TRBJ2-7
V gene: TRBV11-3
D gene: TRBD1
CDR3 protein: ASSSGQGGEQY

J gene: TRBJ1-2
V gene: TRBV7-8
D gene: TRBD1
CDR3 protein: ASSLGVDRGTRGGYT